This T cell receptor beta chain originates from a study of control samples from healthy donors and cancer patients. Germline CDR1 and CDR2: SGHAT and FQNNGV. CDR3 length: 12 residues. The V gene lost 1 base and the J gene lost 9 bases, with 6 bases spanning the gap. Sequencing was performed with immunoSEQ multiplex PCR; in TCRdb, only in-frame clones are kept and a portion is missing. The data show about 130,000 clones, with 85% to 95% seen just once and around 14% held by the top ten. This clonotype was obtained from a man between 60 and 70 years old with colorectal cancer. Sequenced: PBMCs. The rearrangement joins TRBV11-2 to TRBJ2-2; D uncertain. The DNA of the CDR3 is TGTGCCAGCAGCTTAGCGGTGCGGGAGCTGTTTTTT. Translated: CASSLAVRELFF.